The clone carrying this T cell receptor (beta chain) was observed a single time. The sample comes from a study of T cell changes during pregnancy in multiple sclerosis. Germline lookup yields CDR1 KGHSH and CDR2 LQKENI. The CDR3 extends over 14 amino acids. Trimming cost V 4 bases and J 3 bases; bases outside gene matches: 3. The protocol was immunoSEQ multiplex PCR, while the TCRdb copy is restricted to in-frame clones and leaves out a portion. The profile shows about 50,000 clones, around 90% of them singletons. This TCR was recovered from a female donor with multiple sclerosis, enrolled in a pregnancy study. This chain connects TRBV18 to TRBJ2-7; the match to TRBD1 covers 10 bases. The input for sequencing was CD4+ T cells from peripheral blood mononuclear cells, taken after pregnancy. CDR3 region: CASSQDRGDYEQYF. In nucleotides, the CDR3 is TGTGCCAGCTCACAGGACAGGGGGGACTACGAGCAGTACTTC.